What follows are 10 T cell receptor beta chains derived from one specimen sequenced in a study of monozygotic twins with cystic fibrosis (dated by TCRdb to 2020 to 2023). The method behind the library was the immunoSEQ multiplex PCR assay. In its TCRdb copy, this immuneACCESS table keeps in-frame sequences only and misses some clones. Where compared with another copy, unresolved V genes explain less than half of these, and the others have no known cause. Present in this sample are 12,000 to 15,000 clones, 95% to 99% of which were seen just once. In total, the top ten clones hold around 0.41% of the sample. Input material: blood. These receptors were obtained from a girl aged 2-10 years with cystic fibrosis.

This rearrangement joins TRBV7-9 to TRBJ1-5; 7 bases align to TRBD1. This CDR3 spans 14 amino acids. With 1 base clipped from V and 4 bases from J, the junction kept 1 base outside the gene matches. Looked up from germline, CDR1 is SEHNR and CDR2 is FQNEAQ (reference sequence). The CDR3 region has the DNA TGTGCCAGCAGCTTAGGACAGGGAAATCAGCCCCAGCATTTT. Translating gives CASSLGQGNQPQHF.

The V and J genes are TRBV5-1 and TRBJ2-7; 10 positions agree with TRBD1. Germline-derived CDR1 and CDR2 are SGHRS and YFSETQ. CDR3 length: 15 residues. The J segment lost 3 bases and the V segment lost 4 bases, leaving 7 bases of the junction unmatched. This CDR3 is CASSRNRDRGYEQYF. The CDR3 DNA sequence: TGCGCCAGCAGCCGAAACCGGGACAGGGGCTACGAGCAGTACTTC.

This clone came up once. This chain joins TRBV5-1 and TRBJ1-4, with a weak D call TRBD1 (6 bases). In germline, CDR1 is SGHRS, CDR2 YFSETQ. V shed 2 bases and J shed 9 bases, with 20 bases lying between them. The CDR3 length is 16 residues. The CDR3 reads CASSFQAGGRGQKLFF. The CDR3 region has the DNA TGCGCCAGCAGCTTTCAGGCGGGGGGGCGAGGGCAAAAACTGTTTTTT.

The CDR3 sequence is CASIPREASSYEQYF. The CDR3 region has the DNA TGTGCCAGCATCCCCAGGGAAGCTTCCTCCTACGAGCAGTACTTC. The V call is TRBV6-1, the J call TRBJ2-7, with D possibly TRBD1 on 5 matching bases. The CDR3 length is 15 residues. V was trimmed by 7 bases and J by 0 bases, leaving 16 bases between them. Germline assignment: CDR1 MNHNS and CDR2 SASEGT.

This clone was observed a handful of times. The CDR3 DNA follows: TGTGCCAGCTCCTTAACAGGGGGCACTGAAGCTTTCTTT. Translation: CASSLTGGTEAFF. The chain recombines TRBV19 with TRBJ1-1; 8 nucleotides match TRBD1. Germline V CDR1 and CDR2: LNHDA, SQIVND (reference sequence). This CDR3 is built from 13 residues. Germline trimming cut 9 bases from V and 4 bases from J; bases unmatched to any gene: 7.

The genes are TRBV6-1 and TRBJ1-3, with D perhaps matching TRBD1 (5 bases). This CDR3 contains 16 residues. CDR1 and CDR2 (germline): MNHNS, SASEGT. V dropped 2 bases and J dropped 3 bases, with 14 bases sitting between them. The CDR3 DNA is TGTGCCAGCAGTGAACCGGGGAGGGGCGGTGGAAACACCATATATTTT. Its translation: CASSEPGRGGGNTIYF.

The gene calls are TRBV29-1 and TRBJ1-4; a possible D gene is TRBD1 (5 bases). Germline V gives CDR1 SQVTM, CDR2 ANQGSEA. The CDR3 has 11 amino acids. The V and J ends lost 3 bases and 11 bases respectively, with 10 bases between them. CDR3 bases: TGCAGCGTTGAGGTGGGGGGGAAACTGTTTTTT. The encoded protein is CSVEVGGKLFF. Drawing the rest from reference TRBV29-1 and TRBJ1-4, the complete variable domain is SAVISQKPSRDICQRGTSLTIQCQVDSQVTMMFWYRQQPGQSLTLIATANQGSEATYESGFVIDKFPISRPNLTFSTLTVSNMSPEDSSIYLCSVEVGGKLFFGSGTQLSVL.

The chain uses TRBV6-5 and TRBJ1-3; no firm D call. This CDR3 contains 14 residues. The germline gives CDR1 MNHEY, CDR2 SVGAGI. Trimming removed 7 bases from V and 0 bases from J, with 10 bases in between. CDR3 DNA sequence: TGTGCCAGCACGGGTCGTAGCTCTGGAAACACCATATATTTT. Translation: CASTGRSSGNTIYF.

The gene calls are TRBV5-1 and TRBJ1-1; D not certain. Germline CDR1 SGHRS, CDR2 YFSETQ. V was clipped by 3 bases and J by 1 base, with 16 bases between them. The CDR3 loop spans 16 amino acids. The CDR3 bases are TGCGCCAGCAGCTGGGGTTTCGGAGGGAGGAACACTGAAGCTTTCTTT. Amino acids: CASSWGFGGRNTEAFF.

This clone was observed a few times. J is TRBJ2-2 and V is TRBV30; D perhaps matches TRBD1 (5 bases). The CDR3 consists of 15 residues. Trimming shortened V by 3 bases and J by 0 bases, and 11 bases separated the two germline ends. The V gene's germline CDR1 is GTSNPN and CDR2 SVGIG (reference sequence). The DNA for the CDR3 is TGTGCCTGGAGCGCTATAGGGGCGAACACCGGGGAGCTGTTTTTT. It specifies CAWSAIGANTGELFF.